The rows below give T cell receptor beta chains drawn from one sample of a study of blood T cell repertoires in COVID-19. Data came from immunoSEQ multiplex PCR; TCRdb stores just in-frame clones and leaves some out. The repertoire holds about 240,000 clones, with approximately 85% as singletons. The sequencing sample was made of peripheral blood. The receptors stem from an elderly man with acute or convalescent COVID-19. Each CDR3 is given with its conserved first and last residue. A D gene is named only where the DNA matches it firmly. Size is omitted from some rows. Given values are once, few, many or a class for expanded clones.

j_gene: TRBJ1-5; abundance: -; len: 17; v_gene: TRBV12-1; d_gene: -; CDR3aa: CASSFVSGAYSNQPQHF; CDR3nt: TGTGCCAGCAGCTTTGTGTCAGGGGCCTATAGCAATCAGCCCCAGCATTTT
j_gene: TRBJ2-1; abundance: -; len: 14; v_gene: TRBV7-2; d_gene: -; CDR3aa: CASSLGTAAGEQFF; CDR3nt: TGTGCCAGCAGCTTAGGGACAGCCGCAGGTGAGCAGTTCTTC
j_gene: TRBJ2-1; abundance: -; len: 19; v_gene: TRBV24-1; d_gene: TRBD1; CDR3aa: CATSDPRLWTGTGGDEQFF; CDR3nt: TGTGCCACCAGTGACCCCCGGCTTTGGACCGGGACAGGGGGAGATGAGCAGTTCTTC
j_gene: TRBJ1-2; abundance: -; len: 15; v_gene: TRBV19; d_gene: TRBD1; CDR3aa: CASRRQGAPMDGYTF; CDR3nt: TGTGCCAGTAGGCGACAGGGGGCGCCGATGGATGGCTACACCTTC
j_gene: TRBJ1-2; abundance: -; len: 15; v_gene: TRBV21-1; d_gene: -; CDR3aa: CASSKGGYPPHGYTF; CDR3nt: TGTGCCAGCAGCAAAGGGGGCTACCCACCCCATGGCTACACCTTC
j_gene: TRBJ1-6; abundance: -; len: 12; v_gene: TRBV15; d_gene: -; CDR3aa: CATSRVDSPLHF; CDR3nt: TGTGCCACCAGCAGAGTCGATTCACCCCTCCACTTT
j_gene: TRBJ1-5; abundance: -; len: 9; v_gene: TRBV15; d_gene: -; CDR3aa: CATGEPQHF; CDR3nt: TGTGCCACCGGAGAGCCCCAGCATTTT
j_gene: TRBJ2-3; abundance: -; len: 17; v_gene: TRBV7-9; d_gene: TRBD2; CDR3aa: CASSLGSGGPSTDTQYF; CDR3nt: TGTGCCAGCAGCTTAGGGAGCGGGGGGCCTAGCACAGATACGCAGTATTTT
j_gene: TRBJ2-2; abundance: -; len: 13; v_gene: TRBV5-1; d_gene: -; CDR3aa: CASRYRYTGELFF; CDR3nt: TGCGCCAGCCGCTACAGGTACACCGGGGAGCTGTTTTTT
j_gene: TRBJ1-1; abundance: -; len: 14; v_gene: TRBV3-1/TRBV3-2; d_gene: -; CDR3aa: CASSQEIRGNEAFF; CDR3nt: TGTGCCAGCAGCCAAGAAATAAGAGGGAATGAAGCTTTCTTT
j_gene: TRBJ1-1; abundance: -; len: 13; v_gene: TRBV6-5; d_gene: -; CDR3aa: CASSSTLTGPAFF; CDR3nt: TGTGCCAGCAGTTCCACTCTAACGGGTCCCGCTTTCTTT
j_gene: TRBJ1-4; abundance: -; len: 14; v_gene: TRBV4-1; d_gene: -; CDR3aa: CASTLTGLGEKLFF; CDR3nt: TGCGCCAGCACTCTTACAGGTTTGGGAGAAAAACTGTTTTTT
j_gene: TRBJ1-4; abundance: -; len: 15; v_gene: TRBV19; d_gene: -; CDR3aa: CASRRTSGVNEKLFF; CDR3nt: TGTGCCAGTAGGCGAACATCAGGGGTAAATGAAAAACTGTTTTTT
j_gene: TRBJ2-1; abundance: -; len: 13; v_gene: TRBV5-4; d_gene: TRBD1; CDR3aa: CASSLVGGDEQFF; CDR3nt: TGTGCCAGCAGCTTGGTAGGGGGCGATGAGCAGTTCTTC
j_gene: TRBJ1-2; abundance: -; len: 13; v_gene: TRBV14; d_gene: -; CDR3aa: CASSQGPGHGYTF; CDR3nt: TGTGCCAGCAGCCAAGGCCCAGGGCATGGCTACACCTTC
j_gene: TRBJ1-6; abundance: -; len: 16; v_gene: TRBV2; d_gene: TRBD1; CDR3aa: CASSIMPTGANSPLHF; CDR3nt: TGTGCCAGCAGCATTATGCCGACAGGGGCCAATTCACCCCTCCACTTT
j_gene: TRBJ1-2; abundance: -; len: 11; v_gene: TRBV10-1; d_gene: -; CDR3aa: CASTGPESYTF; CDR3nt: TGCGCCAGCACAGGGCCGGAGAGCTACACCTTC
j_gene: TRBJ1-2; abundance: -; len: 13; v_gene: TRBV9; d_gene: -; CDR3aa: CASSSTALYGYTF; CDR3nt: TGTGCCAGCAGCTCGACAGCCCTCTATGGCTACACCTTC
j_gene: TRBJ1-1; abundance: -; len: 13; v_gene: TRBV7-2; d_gene: -; CDR3aa: CASSLARGSEAFF; CDR3nt: TGTGCCAGCAGCTTAGCCCGGGGGTCTGAAGCTTTCTTT
j_gene: TRBJ2-2; abundance: -; len: 16; v_gene: TRBV9; d_gene: -; CDR3aa: CASSVEGGSYTGELFF; CDR3nt: TGTGCCAGCAGCGTAGAGGGGGGGTCGTACACCGGGGAGCTGTTTTTT
j_gene: TRBJ1-2; abundance: -; len: 13; v_gene: TRBV12-5; d_gene: TRBD1; CDR3aa: CASGLGTGYGYTF; CDR3nt: TGTGCTAGTGGTTTAGGGACAGGCTATGGCTACACCTTC
j_gene: TRBJ1-5; abundance: -; len: 14; v_gene: TRBV2; d_gene: -; CDR3aa: CASMPLYSNQPQHF; CDR3nt: TGTGCCAGCATGCCCCTCTATAGCAATCAGCCCCAGCATTTT
j_gene: TRBJ1-4; abundance: few; len: 11; v_gene: TRBV12-3/TRBV12-4; d_gene: -; CDR3aa: CASSLIRELFF; CDR3nt: TGTGCCAGCAGTTTAATCAGGGAACTGTTTTTT
j_gene: TRBJ2-1; abundance: once; len: 13; v_gene: TRBV5-6; d_gene: -; CDR3aa: CASSSTGEVEQFF; CDR3nt: TGTGCCAGCAGCTCTACAGGGGAGGTTGAGCAGTTCTTC
j_gene: TRBJ2-5; abundance: -; len: 15; v_gene: TRBV7-9; d_gene: TRBD2; CDR3aa: CASGIAGAMQETQYF; CDR3nt: TGTGCCAGCGGCATAGCGGGGGCGATGCAAGAGACCCAGTACTTC
j_gene: TRBJ2-7; abundance: -; len: 14; v_gene: TRBV27; d_gene: TRBD1; CDR3aa: CASSLGQGSYEQYF; CDR3nt: TGTGCCAGCAGTTTGGGACAGGGTTCCTACGAGCAGTACTTC
j_gene: TRBJ2-5; abundance: -; len: 12; v_gene: TRBV5-1; d_gene: -; CDR3aa: CASSQGRETQYF; CDR3nt: TGCGCCAGCAGTCAGGGCCGGGAGACCCAGTACTTC
j_gene: TRBJ2-5; abundance: -; len: 13; v_gene: TRBV12-3/TRBV12-4; d_gene: -; CDR3aa: CASSADSWETQYF; CDR3nt: TGTGCCAGCAGTGCGGACTCTTGGGAGACCCAGTACTTC
j_gene: TRBJ2-2; abundance: -; len: 14; v_gene: TRBV6-6; d_gene: -; CDR3aa: CAITGTLNTGELFF; CDR3nt: TGTGCCATCACCGGGACACTGAACACCGGGGAGCTGTTTTTT
j_gene: TRBJ2-7; abundance: -; len: 12; v_gene: TRBV5-4; d_gene: -; CDR3aa: CASSDTAYEQYF; CDR3nt: TGTGCCAGCAGCGACACAGCCTACGAGCAGTACTTC
j_gene: TRBJ1-6; abundance: -; len: 18; v_gene: TRBV6-2/TRBV6-3; d_gene: TRBD1; CDR3aa: CASSTGQGSSSYNSPLHF; CDR3nt: TGTGCCAGCAGTACTGGACAGGGGTCGAGCTCCTATAATTCACCCCTCCACTTT
j_gene: TRBJ2-7; abundance: -; len: 13; v_gene: TRBV24-1; d_gene: TRBD1; CDR3aa: CAIKDRASYEQYF; CDR3nt: TGTGCCATAAAGGACAGGGCTTCCTACGAGCAGTACTTC
j_gene: TRBJ1-5; abundance: -; len: 17; v_gene: TRBV5-5; d_gene: -; CDR3aa: CASSYRTAYNSNQPQHF; CDR3nt: TGTGCCAGCAGCTATAGGACAGCTTATAATAGCAATCAGCCCCAGCATTTT
j_gene: TRBJ2-4; abundance: -; len: 15; v_gene: TRBV3-1/TRBV3-2; d_gene: TRBD2; CDR3aa: CASMAGGGGQNIQYF; CDR3nt: TGTGCCAGCATGGCGGGAGGGGGAGGGCAAAACATTCAGTACTTC
j_gene: TRBJ1-4; abundance: -; len: 14; v_gene: TRBV6-6; d_gene: TRBD1; CDR3aa: CASSSLGQNEKLFF; CDR3nt: TGTGCCAGCAGTTCCCTGGGACAGAATGAAAAACTGTTTTTT
j_gene: TRBJ2-5; abundance: -; len: 16; v_gene: TRBV7-7; d_gene: TRBD2; CDR3aa: CASSPVTSGGLETQYF; CDR3nt: TGTGCTAGCAGCCCGGTCACTAGCGGGGGGCTGGAGACCCAGTACTTC
j_gene: TRBJ2-1; abundance: -; len: 12; v_gene: TRBV28; d_gene: -; CDR3aa: CASSNRINEQFF; CDR3nt: TGTGCCAGCAGCAACAGGATTAATGAGCAGTTCTTC
j_gene: TRBJ2-1; abundance: -; len: 15; v_gene: TRBV6-5; d_gene: -; CDR3aa: CASSQDRIPYNEQFF; CDR3nt: TGTGCCAGCAGTCAGGACAGAATTCCCTACAATGAGCAGTTCTTC
j_gene: TRBJ1-3; abundance: -; len: 16; v_gene: TRBV4-2; d_gene: -; CDR3aa: CASSQEAGAGGNTIYF; CDR3nt: TGTGCCAGCAGCCAAGAGGCGGGGGCGGGTGGAAACACCATATATTTT
j_gene: TRBJ2-2; abundance: -; len: 15; v_gene: TRBV6-2/TRBV6-3; d_gene: -; CDR3aa: CASSYIDSDTGELFF; CDR3nt: TGTGCCAGCAGTTATATAGACAGCGACACCGGGGAGCTGTTTTTT
j_gene: TRBJ2-1; abundance: -; len: 16; v_gene: TRBV5-6; d_gene: TRBD1; CDR3aa: CASSLPGQGSYNEQFF; CDR3nt: TGTGCCAGCAGCTTACCGGGACAGGGGTCCTACAATGAGCAGTTCTTC
j_gene: TRBJ1-2; abundance: few; len: 15; v_gene: TRBV5-6; d_gene: -; CDR3aa: CASSYPRQDYFGYTF; CDR3nt: TGTGCCAGCAGCTACCCCCGACAGGATTATTTTGGCTACACCTTC
j_gene: TRBJ1-3; abundance: -; len: 16; v_gene: TRBV2; d_gene: TRBD1; CDR3aa: CASSRTGTGSGNTIYF; CDR3nt: TGTGCCAGCAGTAGAACCGGGACAGGCTCTGGAAACACCATATATTTT
j_gene: TRBJ1-2; abundance: -; len: 17; v_gene: TRBV28; d_gene: TRBD1; CDR3aa: CAINYRDIIQGGDGYTF; CDR3nt: TGTGCCATCAATTACCGGGACATTATTCAAGGGGGCGATGGCTACACCTTC
j_gene: TRBJ2-2; abundance: -; len: 15; v_gene: TRBV6-1; d_gene: -; CDR3aa: CASSEVRPNTGELFF; CDR3nt: TGTGCCAGCAGTGAAGTGAGGCCTAACACCGGGGAGCTGTTTTTT
j_gene: TRBJ2-7; abundance: -; len: 14; v_gene: TRBV7-9; d_gene: -; CDR3aa: CASSPGRESGEQYF; CDR3nt: TGTGCCAGCAGCCCCGGACGGGAAAGCGGCGAGCAGTACTTC
j_gene: TRBJ1-3; abundance: -; len: 16; v_gene: TRBV7-9; d_gene: -; CDR3aa: CASSLEAGLAGNTIYF; CDR3nt: TGTGCCAGCAGCTTAGAAGCAGGGCTCGCCGGAAACACCATATATTTT
j_gene: TRBJ2-2; abundance: once; len: 16; v_gene: TRBV19; d_gene: -; CDR3aa: CASSETLVINTGELFF; CDR3nt: TGTGCCAGTAGTGAGACACTAGTCATTAACACCGGGGAGCTGTTTTTT
j_gene: TRBJ2-5; abundance: once; len: 15; v_gene: TRBV28; d_gene: -; CDR3aa: CASSLPGTFSETQYF; CDR3nt: TGTGCCAGCAGTTTACCCGGGACTTTCAGCGAGACCCAGTACTTC
j_gene: TRBJ1-3; abundance: -; len: 13; v_gene: TRBV5-1; d_gene: TRBD1; CDR3aa: CASSTNRGNTIYF; CDR3nt: TGCGCCAGCAGCACCAACAGGGGGAACACCATATATTTT
j_gene: TRBJ2-7; abundance: -; len: 12; v_gene: TRBV6-5; d_gene: -; CDR3aa: CASSANSYEQYF; CDR3nt: TGTGCCAGCAGCGCAAACAGCTACGAGCAGTACTTC
j_gene: TRBJ2-7; abundance: -; len: 15; v_gene: TRBV4-1; d_gene: -; CDR3aa: CASSPNGIRGYEQYF; CDR3nt: TGCGCCAGCAGCCCAAATGGAATTCGGGGCTACGAGCAGTACTTC
j_gene: TRBJ2-7; abundance: once; len: 16; v_gene: TRBV5-1; d_gene: TRBD2; CDR3aa: CASSGGLAGPSYEQYF; CDR3nt: TGCGCCAGCAGCGGGGGACTAGCGGGACCCTCCTACGAGCAGTACTTC
j_gene: TRBJ1-6; abundance: -; len: 13; v_gene: TRBV2; d_gene: -; CDR3aa: CASDRDSNSPLHF; CDR3nt: TGTGCCAGCGACCGAGACAGCAATTCACCCCTCCACTTT